This T cell receptor (beta chain) was documented in a study of CD8 T cells in ankylosing spondylitis. As regards this clonotype: Its antigen is still unknown.

Study-level findings and limits: CD8+ disease-linked clones were present at relatively low frequencies in blood. As reported, disease-linked clones showed significant enrichment in matched ankylosing spondylitis synovial fluid. A motif of eight highly homologous TCR beta variants was seen as apparently characteristic of ankylosing spondylitis blood.

MiXCR, run by TCRdb on the 5' RACE reads, gives a single entry per CDR3 protein. The sample has 750,000 to 850,000 distinct CDR3 sequences, around 11% seen once. Germline V CDR1 and CDR2: SQVTM, ANQGSEA. The germline V and J ends were trimmed by 4 bases and 0 bases, with 10 bases remaining between them. CDR3 length: 14 amino acids. The clonotype comes from a male donor with ankylosing spondylitis. Sequenced input: blood, either unsorted or a sorted T cell fraction (not recorded which). This chain links TRBV29-1 with TRBJ2-1; the D is unclear. Written as DNA, the CDR3 is TGCAGCGTTGGAGGTACTCTCTCCTACAATGAGCAGTTCTTC. Translation: CSVGGTLSYNEQFF.